This entry lists 16 T cell receptor beta chains sequenced from one sample in a study of T cell changes during pregnancy in multiple sclerosis (dated by TCRdb to the late 2010s). Library prep was done by the immunoSEQ multiplex PCR assay. This is the immuneACCESS table as TCRdb keeps it, with only in-frame sequences that have V and J called. A part of the clones is gone; compared with another copy, unresolved V genes explain less than half, and the rest is unexplained. The sample data list tens of thousands of clones, and over 75% of these were observed just once. The ten largest make up less than 5.5% of the sample. The source material was CD8+ T cells from peripheral blood mononuclear cells, sampled before pregnancy. The receptors come from a female donor with multiple sclerosis, enrolled in a pregnancy study.

The chain carries TRBV10-3 and TRBJ2-3; 8 bases are shared with TRBD2. Germline V gene lookup returns CDR1 ENHRY and CDR2 SYGVKD. This CDR3 comprises 14 residues. The V gene end was trimmed by 6 bases and the J gene end by 6 bases; junction bases not matched to a gene: 8. The DNA of the CDR3 is TGTGCCATCAGGAACGGGGGGGCCTCGGATACGCAGTATTTT. It is translated as CAIRNGGASDTQYF.

The chain is built from TRBV5-4 and TRBJ2-1; 8 nucleotides align to TRBD1. Germline V gene data show CDR1 as SGHNT and CDR2 as YYREEE (reference sequence). There are 16 residues in the CDR3. Losses at the gene ends were 0 bases for V and 2 bases for J; bases not matched to a gene: 4. The CDR3 DNA is TGTGCCAGCAGCTTGGCGGGACAGGTACCCTACAATGAGCAGTTCTTC. It is translated as CASSLAGQVPYNEQFF.

The V gene is TRBV19, the J gene TRBJ1-5; D is possibly TRBD1 (5 bases). CDR1 is LNHDA, CDR2 SQIVND, per germline (reference sequence). Trimming removed 11 bases from V and 5 bases from J, with 22 bases in between. CDR3 length: 15 residues. The CDR3 nucleotides are TGTGCCTCAACCCGACAGAACGACACTTATCAGCCCCAGCATTTT. Translating it yields CASTRQNDTYQPQHF. The variable domain in full, completed from reference TRBV19 and TRBJ1-5, reads DGGITQSPKYLFRKEGQNVTLSCEQNLNHDAMYWYRQDPGQGLRLIYYSQIVNDFQKGDIAEGYSVSREKKESFPLTVTSAQKNPTAFYLCASTRQNDTYQPQHFGDGTRLSIL.

The gene calls are TRBV19 and TRBJ2-1, with D perhaps matching TRBD2 (6 bases). This CDR3 region has 11 residues. Germline V gene data show CDR1 as LNHDA and CDR2 as SQIVND (reference sequence). The V end lost 4 bases, the J end lost 9 bases, and 7 bases lay between the germline ends. The CDR3 DNA reads as TGTGCCAGTAGTACGGGACTTGAGCAGTTCTTC. It codes for CASSTGLEQFF.

The rearrangement joins TRBV6-4 to TRBJ1-6; 9 bases agree with TRBD1. CDR3 length: 15 amino acids. Germline V lookup: CDR1 MRHNA, CDR2 SNTAGT. Trimming took 6 bases from V and 8 from J; bases not matched to a gene: 8. CDR3 DNA: TGTGCCAGCAGCCCCAGCGGGACAGGGTATTCACCCCTCCACTTT. Its protein is CASSPSGTGYSPLHF.

This clone was seen more than once but under ten times. This rearrangement joins TRBV2 to TRBJ1-1; D remains ambiguous. Looked up from germline, CDR1 is SNHLY and CDR2 is FYNNEI. V lost 7 bases, J lost 6 bases, and 12 bases lay in between. This CDR3 region has 12 residues. Here the CDR3 DNA reads TGTGCCAGCATGGGCTGGGTCGCTGAAGCTTTCTTT. It yields the protein CASMGWVAEAFF.

The genes are TRBV9 and TRBJ2-3; D may be TRBD2 (6 bases). Looked up from germline, CDR1 is SGDLS and CDR2 is YYNGEE. This CDR3 spans 13 amino acids. V lost 10 bases, J lost 3 bases, and 15 bases lay in between. CDR3 sequence reads: CALRGISTDTQYF. CDR3 DNA: TGTGCCCTACGGGGGATCTCGACAGATACGCAGTATTTT.

This chain uses TRBV2 with TRBJ1-1, with D unresolved. The CDR3 is made up of 15 amino acids. The V end lost 8 bases, the J end lost 4 bases, and 20 bases lay between the germline ends. Germline assignment: CDR1 SNHLY and CDR2 FYNNEI. CDR3 nucleotides: TGTGCCAGCCTTGGGTCGGCGGGGTTTATCACTGAAGCTTTCTTT. Protein: CASLGSAGFITEAFF.

CDR3 protein: CSVEVPLDNEQFF. CDR3 sequence (DNA): TGCAGCGTTGAAGTCCCCCTAGACAATGAGCAGTTCTTC. V gene TRBV29-1 combines with J gene TRBJ2-1; D remains ambiguous. Trimming shortened V by 1 base and J by 5 bases, and 9 bases separated the two germline ends. Germline CDR1 SQVTM, CDR2 ANQGSEA. This CDR3 region has 13 residues.

The genes are TRBV27 and TRBJ1-1; TRBD1 matches 7 bases. Germline CDR1 MNHEY, CDR2 SMNVEV (reference sequence). This CDR3 is built from 14 residues. Trimming cost V 4 bases and J 3 bases; bases outside gene matches: 5. In DNA, the CDR3 is TGTGCCAGCAGTTGGATCCAGGGGGACACTGAAGCTTTCTTT. Protein: CASSWIQGDTEAFF.

The chain carries TRBV5-6 and TRBJ2-3; tentative D call: TRBD2 (5 bases). V was clipped by 0 bases and J by 2 bases, with 13 bases between them. The CDR3 extends over 16 amino acids. Germline CDR1 SGHDT, CDR2 YYEEEE. The CDR3 here is CASSLAGLDITDTQYF. CDR3 sequence (DNA): TGTGCCAGCAGCTTGGCAGGACTCGACATCACAGATACGCAGTATTTT.

The rearrangement links TRBV11-2 to TRBJ2-5; 8 nucleotides line up with TRBD2. The CDR3 length is 17 residues. V shed 5 bases, J shed 4 bases, and the junction held 15 bases outside the gene matches. Germline V CDR1 and CDR2: SGHAT, FQNNGV. The CDR3 loop reads CASSPPLGAGGPETQYF. DNA for the CDR3: TGTGCCAGCAGCCCCCCCCTGGGTGCGGGGGGCCCAGAGACCCAGTACTTC.

This clone showed up just once. The chain is built from TRBV13 and TRBJ2-7; TRBD2 matches 8 bases. From germline, CDR1 is PRHDT and CDR2 FYEKMQ (reference sequence). After removal of 5 bases from V and 6 bases from J, the junction contained 15 bases not matched to a gene. There are 16 residues in the CDR3. The CDR3 bases are TGTGCCAGCAGCCCTTCTGCGGGAGGAGTATCATCCGAGCAGTACTTC. Its protein product is CASSPSAGGVSSEQYF.

The gene calls are TRBV6-5 and TRBJ1-4; the D gene is possibly TRBD1 (5 bases). The germline CDR1 and CDR2 sequences are MNHEY and SVGAGI. V was trimmed by 6 bases and J by 7 bases, leaving 15 bases between them. This CDR3 has 14 amino acids. The CDR3 reads CASSPDLGVEKLFF. Written as DNA, the CDR3 is TGTGCCAGCAGCCCCGATCTAGGGGTTGAAAAACTGTTTTTT.

In regard to this clone: At one end the junction does not follow the germline gene, possibly because of a read error. The chain couples TRBV7-7 to TRBJ1-5, with unresolved D. This CDR3 has 13 residues. Germline V lookup: CDR1 SSHAT, CDR2 FNYEAQ (reference sequence). The CDR3 bases are TGTGCTAGCAGCTTAAATAGTGATCAGCCCCAGCATTTT. Protein sequence: CASSLNSDQPQHF.

This chain uses TRBV6-5 with TRBJ1-1; 8 bases map to TRBD1. After removal of 2 bases from V and 5 bases from J, the junction contained 4 bases not matched to a gene. This CDR3 has 14 residues. Germline CDR1 reads MNHEY; CDR2 reads SVGAGI. CDR3 nucleotide sequence: TGTGCCAGCAGTTACAGCCAGGGGGCTACTGAAGCTTTCTTT. Translating it yields CASSYSQGATEAFF.